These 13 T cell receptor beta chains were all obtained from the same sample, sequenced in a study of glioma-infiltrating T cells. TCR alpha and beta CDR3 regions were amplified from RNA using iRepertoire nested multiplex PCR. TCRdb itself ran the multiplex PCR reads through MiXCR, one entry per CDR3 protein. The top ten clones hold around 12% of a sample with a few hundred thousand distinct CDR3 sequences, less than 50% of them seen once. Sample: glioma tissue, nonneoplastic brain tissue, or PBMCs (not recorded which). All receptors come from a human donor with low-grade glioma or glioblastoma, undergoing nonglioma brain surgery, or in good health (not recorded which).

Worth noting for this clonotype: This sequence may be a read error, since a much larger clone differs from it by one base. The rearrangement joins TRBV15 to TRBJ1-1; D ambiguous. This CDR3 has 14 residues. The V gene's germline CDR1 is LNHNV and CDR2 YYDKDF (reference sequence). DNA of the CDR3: TGTGCCACCAGCATAAGGGTCACGGGCACTGAAACTTTCTTT. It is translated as CATSIRVTGTETFF.

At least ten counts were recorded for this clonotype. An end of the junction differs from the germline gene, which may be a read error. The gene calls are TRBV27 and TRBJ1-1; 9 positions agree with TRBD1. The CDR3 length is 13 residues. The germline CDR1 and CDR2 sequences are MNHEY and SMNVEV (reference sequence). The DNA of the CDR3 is TGTGCCAGCAGTGGACAGGGGAACACTGAAACTTTCTTT. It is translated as CASSGQGNTETFF.

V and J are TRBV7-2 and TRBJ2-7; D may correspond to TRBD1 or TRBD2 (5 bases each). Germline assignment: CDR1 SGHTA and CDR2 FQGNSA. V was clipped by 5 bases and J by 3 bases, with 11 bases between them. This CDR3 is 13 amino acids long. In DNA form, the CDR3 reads TGTGCCAGCAGCACAGGCCGGGGCTACGAGCAGTACTTC. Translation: CASSTGRGYEQYF.

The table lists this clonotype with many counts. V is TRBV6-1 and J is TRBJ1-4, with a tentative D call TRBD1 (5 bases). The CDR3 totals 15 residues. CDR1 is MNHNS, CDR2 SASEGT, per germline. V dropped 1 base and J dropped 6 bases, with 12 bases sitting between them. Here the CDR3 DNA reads TGTGCCAGCAGTGAAGGGACATGGGGGTATGAAAAACTGTTTTTT. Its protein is CASSEGTWGYEKLFF.

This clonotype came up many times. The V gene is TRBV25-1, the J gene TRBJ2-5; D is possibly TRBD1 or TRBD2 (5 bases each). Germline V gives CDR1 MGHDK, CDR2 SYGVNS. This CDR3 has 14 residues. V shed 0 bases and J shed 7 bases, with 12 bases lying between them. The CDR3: CASSEYRGVGTQYF. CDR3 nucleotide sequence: TGTGCCAGCAGTGAATATCGGGGCGTCGGGACCCAGTACTTC.

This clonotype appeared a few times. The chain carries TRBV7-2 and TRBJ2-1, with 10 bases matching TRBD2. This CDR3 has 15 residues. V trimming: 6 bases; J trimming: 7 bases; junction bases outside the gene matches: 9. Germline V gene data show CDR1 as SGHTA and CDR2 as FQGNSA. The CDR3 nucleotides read TGTGCCAGCAGTCCCCGGACTAGCGGCCTTAATGAGCAGTTCTTC. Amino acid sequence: CASSPRTSGLNEQFF.

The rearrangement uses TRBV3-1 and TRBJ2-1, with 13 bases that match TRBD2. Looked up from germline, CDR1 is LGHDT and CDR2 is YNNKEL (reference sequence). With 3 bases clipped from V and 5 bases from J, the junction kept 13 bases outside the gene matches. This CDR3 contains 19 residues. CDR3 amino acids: CASSHRTSGSLGMDNEQFF. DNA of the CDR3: TGTGCCAGCAGCCATAGGACTAGCGGGAGTCTAGGGATGGACAATGAGCAGTTCTTC.

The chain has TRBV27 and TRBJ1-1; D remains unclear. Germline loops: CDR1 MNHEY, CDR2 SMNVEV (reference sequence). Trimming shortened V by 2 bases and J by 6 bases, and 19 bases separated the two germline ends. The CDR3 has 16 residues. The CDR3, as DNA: TGTGCCAGCAGTTTAGGAGGGCACTCCCTCGGGGCTGAAGCTTTCTTT. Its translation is CASSLGGHSLGAEAFF.

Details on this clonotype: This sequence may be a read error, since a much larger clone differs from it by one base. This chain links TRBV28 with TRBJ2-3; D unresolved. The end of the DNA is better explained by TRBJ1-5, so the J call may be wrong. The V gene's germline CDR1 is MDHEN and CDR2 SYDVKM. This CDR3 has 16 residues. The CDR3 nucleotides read TGTGCCAGCCGAGTATTAAGCGGGATCTACACAGATACGCAGCATTTT. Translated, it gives CASRVLSGIYTDTQHF.

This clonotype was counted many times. CDR3 nucleotide sequence: TGCAGTGCTAGAGATATCAAAGGGAGGACTGAAGCTTTCTTT. Amino acid sequence: CSARDIKGRTEAFF. V and J are TRBV20-1 and TRBJ1-1; unclear D gene. The germline gives CDR1 DFQATT, CDR2 SNEGSKA (reference sequence). Deletions cut 0 bases from V and 5 bases from J, with 13 bases between. The CDR3 is 14 amino acids.

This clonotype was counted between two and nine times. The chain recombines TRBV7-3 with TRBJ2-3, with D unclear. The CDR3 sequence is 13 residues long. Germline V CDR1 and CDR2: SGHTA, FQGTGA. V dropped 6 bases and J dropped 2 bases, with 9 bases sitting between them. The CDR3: CASSSSITDTQYF. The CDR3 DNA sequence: TGTGCCAGCAGTTCCTCTATCACAGATACGCAGTATTTT.

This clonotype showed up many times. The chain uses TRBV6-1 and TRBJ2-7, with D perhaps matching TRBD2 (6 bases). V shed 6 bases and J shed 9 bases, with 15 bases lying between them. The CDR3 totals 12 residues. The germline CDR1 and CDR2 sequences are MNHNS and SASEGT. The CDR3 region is CASRTGTLGQYF. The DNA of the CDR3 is TGTGCCAGCAGAACCGGGACTTTGGGGCAGTACTTC.

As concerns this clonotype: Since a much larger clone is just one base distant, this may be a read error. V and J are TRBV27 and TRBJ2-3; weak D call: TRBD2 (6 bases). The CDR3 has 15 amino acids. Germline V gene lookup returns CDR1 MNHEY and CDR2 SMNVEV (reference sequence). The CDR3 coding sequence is TGTGGCAGCAGTCTCTCAAGCGGGAGCACAGATACGCAGTATTTT. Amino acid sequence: CGSSLSSGSTDTQYF.